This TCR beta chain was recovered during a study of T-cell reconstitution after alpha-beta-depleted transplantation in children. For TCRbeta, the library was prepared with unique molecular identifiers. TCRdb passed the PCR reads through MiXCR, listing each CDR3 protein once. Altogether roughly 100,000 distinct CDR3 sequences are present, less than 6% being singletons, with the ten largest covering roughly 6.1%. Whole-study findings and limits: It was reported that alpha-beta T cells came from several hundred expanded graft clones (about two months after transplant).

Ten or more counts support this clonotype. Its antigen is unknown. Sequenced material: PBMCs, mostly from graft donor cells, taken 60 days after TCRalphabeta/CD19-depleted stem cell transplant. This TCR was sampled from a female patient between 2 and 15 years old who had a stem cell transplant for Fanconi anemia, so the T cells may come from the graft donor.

As DNA, the CDR3 is TGCGCCAGCAGCTTAAGGACAACCTACAATGAGCAGTTCTTC. This gives the protein CASSLRTTYNEQFF. The chain employs TRBV5-1 and TRBJ2-1, with D tentatively TRBD1 (5 bases). The CDR3 runs 14 residues. CDR1 is SGHRS and CDR2 is YFSETQ in the germline V gene. Trimming removed 2 bases from V and 2 bases from J, with 8 bases in between.